This T cell receptor (beta chain) was sequenced in a study of technical replicates of blood from several donors. Some clones are missing from TCRdb's copy, which holds only in-frame ones; the method was immunoSEQ multiplex PCR. This repertoire shows about 14,000 clones, around 93% found once; its top ten account for roughly 7.1%. Germline assignment: CDR1 MNHNY and CDR2 SVGAGI (reference sequence). V lost 2 bases and J 4 bases, leaving 14 bases between the germline ends. CDR3 length: 15 residues. The sequence derives from a human donor in good health. The sequenced sample consisted of PBMCs. V gene TRBV6-6 combines with J gene TRBJ1-1; D is unclear. The CDR3 coding sequence is TGTGCCAGCAGTTACCCCGGTAGGCGAGGCACTGAAGCTTTCTTT. Translation gives CASSYPGRRGTEAFF.